Listed below are T cell receptor beta chains from one sample, sequenced in a study of blood T cell repertoires in COVID-19. Repertoires were generated with immunoSEQ multiplex PCR, while TCRdb's copy carries only in-frame clones and drops some. The data show about 350,000 clones, 88% seen once. The specimen sequenced was PBMCs or T cells enriched from blood (not recorded which). The receptors were gathered from a woman in her 30s who had been exposed to COVID-19. CDR3s include the opening cysteine and the closing phenylalanine or tryptophan. The order of the fields is clone size, D gene, J gene, V gene, CDR3 protein, CDR3 DNA. The D gene is left open where the match is weak. The listing skips clone size in some rows; elsewhere it reads once, few, many or a size class.

few	TRBD2	TRBJ2-2	TRBV7-6	CASSHLGTSGKSSPGELFF	TGTGCCAGCAGCCACCTCGGGACTAGCGGGAAAAGTTCCCCCGGGGAGCTGTTTTTT
.	.	TRBJ2-7	TRBV5-6	CASSFGGDGQYF	TGTGCCAGCAGCTTTGGAGGGGACGGGCAGTACTTC
few	TRBD2	TRBJ2-7	TRBV5-5	CASSSPSGRVQYF	TGTGCCAGCAGCAGTCCCAGCGGGAGGGTGCAGTACTTC
.	TRBD2	TRBJ2-7	TRBV9	CASSVEPAGRYEQYF	TGTGCCAGCAGCGTAGAACCAGCGGGACGATACGAGCAGTACTTC
.	TRBD1	TRBJ1-6	TRBV4-1	CASSQDRGTGYNSPLHF	TGCGCCAGCAGCCAAGATCGCGGGACAGGGTATAATTCACCCCTCCACTTT
.	TRBD2	TRBJ2-3	TRBV2	CASSDGGIAGGYTDTQYF	TGTGCCAGCAGTGATGGGGGTATAGCGGGAGGGTATACAGATACGCAGTATTTT
.	.	TRBJ1-5	TRBV28	CASSLWGGVSQPQHF	TGTGCCAGCAGTTTATGGGGGGGGGTAAGTCAGCCCCAGCATTTT
.	TRBD2	TRBJ2-1	TRBV6-6	CASSPGTRKVDEQFF	TGTGCCAGCAGCCCCGGGACTAGGAAGGTCGATGAGCAGTTCTTC
.	TRBD2	TRBJ2-2	TRBV28	CASSVVAGGPGELFF	TGTGCCAGCAGCGTCGTAGCGGGAGGGCCCGGGGAGCTGTTTTTT
.	TRBD1	TRBJ2-7	TRBV5-6	CASTHRGLHEQYF	TGTGCCAGCACCCACAGGGGGCTACACGAGCAGTACTTC
.	.	TRBJ1-1	TRBV20-1	CSARDRGIAFF	TGCAGTGCTAGAGATCGGGGGATAGCTTTCTTT
.	.	TRBJ2-3	TRBV12-2	CASRFNHRLDTGNVVGDTQYF	TGTGCAAGTCGCTTTAACCACCGATTGGACACAGGGAATGTCGTTGGAGATACGCAGTATTTT
.	.	TRBJ2-7	TRBV7-8	CASSLGIWPEASYEQYF	TGTGCCAGCAGCTTAGGGATTTGGCCCGAGGCCTCCTACGAGCAGTACTTC
.	TRBD1	TRBJ2-2	TRBV7-3	CASSPRSGQGALPGELFF	TGTGCCAGCAGCCCCAGGTCGGGACAGGGGGCGCTTCCCGGGGAGCTGTTTTTT
.	.	TRBJ1-1	TRBV5-1	CASSGSAGQGGTEAFF	TGCGCCAGCAGCGGCTCGGCAGGGCAGGGCGGCACTGAAGCTTTCTTT
.	.	TRBJ1-1	TRBV19	CASSPLRTALLPEAFF	TGTGCCAGTAGTCCGCTACGGACAGCCCTTCTCCCTGAAGCTTTCTTT
.	TRBD2	TRBJ2-3	TRBV9	CASSVARRGSEDTQYF	TGTGCCAGCAGCGTAGCAAGGCGGGGGAGTGAGGATACGCAGTATTTT
.	.	TRBJ1-1	TRBV28	CASSLIKGHTFF	TGTGCCAGCAGCCTCATAAAGGGACACACTTTCTTT
.	TRBD1	TRBJ1-1	TRBV20-1	CSASQGAEAFF	TGCAGTGCTAGCCAGGGGGCTGAAGCTTTCTTT
.	.	TRBJ2-7	TRBV11-3	CASSPPGLPTEVQYF	TGTGCCAGCAGCCCCCCGGGACTCCCGACAGAAGTGCAGTACTTC
once	.	TRBJ1-5	TRBV19	CASSSAQGSRAEPQHF	TGTGCCAGTAGTAGCGCCCAGGGGTCTCGGGCGGAGCCCCAGCATTTT
.	.	TRBJ1-1	TRBV11-2	CASSPGAPWNTEAFF	TGTGCCAGCAGCCCAGGGGCGCCCTGGAACACTGAAGCTTTCTTT